This T cell receptor beta chain appears in the sequencing data of a study of OX40 agonist ivuxolimab in advanced cancers. Across the study: Earlier treatment with anti-PD-1, anti-PD-L1 or anti-CTLA-4 was permitted, and roughly 40% had received some.

Per the germline V gene, CDR1 is SGHNT and CDR2 is YYREEE (reference sequence). The V gene lost 1 base and the J gene lost 5 bases, with 8 bases spanning the gap. CDR3 length equals 13 residues. This clone was detected only a few times. The table came from immunoSEQ multiplex PCR; TCRdb's copy has only in-frame clones and leaves some out. The sample lists fewer than 85,000 clones; over 75% were seen once. The TCR sequence derives from an adult with an advanced solid tumor such as melanoma, head and neck, liver or kidney cancer. The sample was CD4+ or CD8+ T cells sorted from blood, taken in a trial of the OX40 agonist ivuxolimab. The rearrangement links TRBV5-4 to TRBJ2-3; a weak D match, TRBD2 (5 bases). CDR3 in amino acids: CASSLRGIDTQYF. The DNA for the CDR3 is TGTGCCAGCAGCTTGCGGGGTATAGATACGCAGTATTTT.